These T cell receptor beta chains were read from a single sample in a study of memory CD4+ T cells and cytomegalovirus serostatus. The repertoire was sequenced with immunoSEQ multiplex PCR; TCRdb's copy has only in-frame clones and lacks some. There are under 75,000 clones in the sample; roughly 75% occur only once, and less than 0.6% lies in the top ten. What was sequenced was memory CD4+ T cells from blood. Receptors were obtained from an adult in good health and CMV-seronegative. Some clones in this sample may be carry-over from other donors' samples. Each CDR3 is given with its conserved first and last residue. A D gene is named only where the DNA matches it firmly. Only part of the rows carry a size: once, few, many, or a class if the clone is expanded.

once,NA,TRBV5-1,TRBJ1-3,CASSFAGPRVASSGNTIYF,TGCGCCAGCAGCTTCGCCGGCCCAAGGGTCGCCTCATCTGGAAACACCATATATTTT
NA,TRBD2,TRBV4-1,TRBJ2-1,CASSPPLAVLYNEQFF,TGCGCCAGCAGCCCCCCACTAGCGGTACTTTACAATGAGCAGTTCTTC
NA,NA,TRBV29-1,TRBJ2-5,CSVDRASQETQYF,TGCAGCGTTGACAGGGCCTCTCAAGAGACCCAGTACTTC
once,NA,TRBV12-2,TRBJ2-7,CASRLWTRTYEQYF,TGTGCAAGTCGCTTGTGGACAAGGACCTACGAGCAGTACTTC
NA,TRBD1,TRBV27,TRBJ1-3,CASRRTGAPTGNTIYF,TGTGCCAGCAGGCGGACAGGGGCCCCTACGGGAAACACCATATATTTT
NA,NA,TRBV2,TRBJ2-3,CASSYTDTQYF,TGTGCCAGCAGTTACACAGATACGCAGTATTTT
few,NA,TRBV4-1,TRBJ1-5,CASSQQPFKGNQPQHF,TGCGCCAGCAGCCAGCAGCCATTTAAAGGCAATCAGCCCCAGCATTTT
NA,NA,TRBV10-3,TRBJ2-3,CATTATTDTQYF,TGTGCCACCACGGCTACTACAGATACGCAGTATTTT
few,TRBD1,TRBV30,TRBJ1-6,CAWSGGTGGLPLHF,TGTGCCTGGAGTGGAGGGACAGGAGGTTTGCCCCTCCACTTT
NA,TRBD2,TRBV15,TRBJ2-3,CATSRGSGGRSDTQYF,TGTGCCACCAGCAGGGGCTCGGGCGGGAGGTCAGATACGCAGTATTTT
NA,TRBD2,TRBV28,TRBJ2-1,CASTPPGLAGGGDNEQFF,TGTGCCAGCACCCCCCCGGGACTAGCGGGAGGGGGGGACAATGAGCAGTTCTTC
NA,NA,TRBV5-6,TRBJ1-2,CASSLPGTVLYYGYTF,TGTGCCAGCAGCTTGCCAGGGACGGTCCTATACTATGGCTACACCTTC
NA,NA,TRBV27,TRBJ2-1,CASSSRDSEDEQFF,TGTGCCAGCAGTTCCCGGGACTCCGAGGATGAGCAGTTCTTC
NA,NA,TRBV7-3,TRBJ2-2,CASSLNRRGAGELFF,TGTGCCAGCAGCTTAAACAGAAGAGGAGCCGGGGAGCTGTTTTTT
NA,TRBD1,TRBV11-2,TRBJ1-3,CASSFGTGGGNTIYF,TGTGCCAGCAGCTTCGGGACAGGGGGGGGAAACACCATATATTTT
NA,NA,TRBV5-6,TRBJ1-1,CASSLVGPVPTEAFF,TGTGCCAGCAGCTTGGTGGGTCCCGTCCCCACTGAAGCTTTCTTT
NA,NA,TRBV5-4,TRBJ2-1,CASRRGTYNEQFF,TGTGCCAGCAGGAGGGGGACCTACAATGAGCAGTTCTTC
few,NA,TRBV6-6,TRBJ1-3,CASFDRTRGNTIYF,TGTGCCAGCTTCGACAGGACGAGGGGAAACACCATATATTTT
NA,TRBD1,TRBV10-3,TRBJ2-5,CAISPRDRGSETQYF,TGTGCCATCAGCCCGAGGGACAGGGGGTCTGAGACCCAGTACTTC
NA,TRBD2,TRBV19,TRBJ2-3,CASSTQAGSTDTQYF,TGTGCCAGTAGTACCCAAGCGGGGAGCACAGATACGCAGTATTTT
NA,TRBD2,TRBV5-1,TRBJ2-3,CASSLGGLAGITDTQYF,TGCGCCAGCAGCTTGGGGGGACTAGCGGGGATCACAGATACGCAGTATTTT
NA,NA,TRBV6-1,TRBJ1-6,CASTRGREGSPLHF,TGTGCCAGCACCCGGGGGAGGGAGGGTTCACCCCTCCACTTT
NA,TRBD1,TRBV28,TRBJ2-2,CASSLFGTANTGELFF,TGTGCCAGCAGTTTATTTGGGACAGCGAACACCGGGGAGCTGTTTTTT
NA,NA,TRBV28,TRBJ1-4,CASRPTTMQLFF,TGTGCCAGCAGGCCGACGACGATGCAACTGTTTTTT
NA,NA,TRBV2,TRBJ1-5,CASSGPNSGGNQPQHF,TGTGCCAGCAGTGGACCGAACTCGGGTGGCAATCAGCCCCAGCATTTT
NA,NA,TRBV29-1,TRBJ2-6,CSVAVDSGANVLTF,TGCAGCGTTGCGGTTGACTCTGGGGCCAACGTCCTGACTTTC
once,TRBD1,TRBV27,TRBJ2-2,CASSGQGGIDTGELFF,TGTGCCAGCAGCGGACAGGGGGGGATCGACACCGGGGAGCTGTTTTTT
NA,NA,TRBV11-2,TRBJ1-1,CASSFTGRIEAFF,TGTGCCAGCAGCTTTACAGGGAGAATTGAAGCTTTCTTT
NA,NA,TRBV19,TRBJ1-5,CASRDWRGGDQPQHF,TGTGCCAGTAGGGATTGGCGTGGGGGGGATCAGCCCCAGCATTTT
NA,NA,TRBV10-1,TRBJ2-1,CASSLGQPYNEQFF,TGCGCCAGCAGTCTGGGACAACCCTACAATGAGCAGTTCTTC
NA,NA,TRBV7-8,TRBJ2-1,CASSAGGLTKEQFF,TGTGCCAGCAGCGCCGGGGGCCTCACAAAAGAGCAGTTCTTC
NA,NA,TRBV11-2,TRBJ2-7,CASSEGFWVPRGSYEQYF,TGTGCCAGCAGCGAGGGATTCTGGGTCCCTCGTGGGTCCTACGAGCAGTACTTC
NA,NA,TRBV27,TRBJ2-7,CASSPLTSYEQYF,TGTGCCAGCAGCCCCCTAACCTCCTACGAGCAGTACTTC
NA,TRBD2,TRBV7-2,TRBJ2-3,CASSLRASGGISTDTQYF,TGTGCCAGCAGCTTAAGGGCTAGCGGGGGGATCAGCACAGATACGCAGTATTTT
NA,TRBD2,TRBV5-1,TRBJ2-3,CASSQGLASSTDTQYF,TGCGCCAGCAGCCAGGGACTAGCGTCTAGCACAGATACGCAGTATTTT
few,TRBD1,TRBV7-2,TRBJ1-3,CASSFSDRVGNTIYF,TGTGCCAGCAGCTTTTCAGACAGGGTCGGGAACACCATATATTTT
NA,NA,TRBV7-9,TRBJ2-2,CASSPLWGAYRTGELFF,TGTGCCAGCAGCCCCCTTTGGGGGGCATATCGGACCGGGGAGCTGTTTTTT
medium-sized,TRBD1,TRBV19,TRBJ1-5,CASSIRDRDNQPQHF,TGTGCCAGTAGTATCCGGGACAGGGACAACCAGCCCCAGCATTTT
NA,NA,TRBV19,TRBJ2-7,CASSIEAGATYEQYF,TGTGCCAGTAGTATAGAGGCAGGGGCGACCTACGAGCAGTACTTC
once,TRBD1,TRBV28,TRBJ1-2,CASSPTGPNYGYTF,TGTGCCAGCAGTCCGACAGGGCCGAACTATGGCTACACCTTC
NA,NA,TRBV19,TRBJ1-1,CASSQQEVVTEAFF,TGTGCCAGTAGTCAACAGGAGGTGGTCACTGAAGCTTTCTTT
once,NA,TRBV7-7,TRBJ2-1,CASSQAAGPSSNEQFF,TGTGCTAGCAGCCAAGCGGCCGGCCCCTCTAGTAATGAGCAGTTCTTC
once,TRBD2,TRBV14,TRBJ2-7,CASRQSGTTYEQYF,TGTGCCAGCAGACAATCGGGGACTACCTACGAGCAGTACTTC
NA,NA,TRBV5-4,TRBJ2-5,CASSGYGQETQYF,TGTGCCAGCAGCGGCTACGGACAAGAGACCCAGTACTTC
NA,NA,TRBV4-3,TRBJ1-1,CASSPELTEMNTEAFF,TGCGCCAGCAGCCCGGAACTGACAGAGATGAACACTGAAGCTTTCTTT
NA,NA,TRBV7-2,TRBJ1-3,CASSLYETSSGNTIYF,TGTGCCAGCAGCTTATATGAGACATCCTCTGGAAACACCATATATTTT
NA,NA,TRBV4-1,TRBJ2-5,CASSQDLGTTVQETQYF,TGCGCCAGCAGCCAAGATCTTGGGACAACGGTCCAAGAGACCCAGTACTTC
NA,NA,TRBV11-3,TRBJ2-1,CASSLEQGGSSSYNEQFF,TGTGCCAGCAGCTTAGAACAAGGGGGTTCTAGCTCCTACAATGAGCAGTTCTTC
NA,NA,TRBV5-1,TRBJ2-5,CASSLTETQYF,TGCGCCAGCAGCTTAACGGAGACCCAGTACTTC
NA,TRBD1,TRBV7-2,TRBJ2-2,CASSLALGQGHGELFF,TGTGCCAGCAGCTTAGCACTGGGACAGGGTCACGGGGAGCTGTTTTTT
NA,TRBD1,TRBV18,TRBJ1-1,CASSPLAGGSEAFF,TGTGCCAGCTCACCACTTGCAGGGGGCTCTGAAGCTTTCTTT